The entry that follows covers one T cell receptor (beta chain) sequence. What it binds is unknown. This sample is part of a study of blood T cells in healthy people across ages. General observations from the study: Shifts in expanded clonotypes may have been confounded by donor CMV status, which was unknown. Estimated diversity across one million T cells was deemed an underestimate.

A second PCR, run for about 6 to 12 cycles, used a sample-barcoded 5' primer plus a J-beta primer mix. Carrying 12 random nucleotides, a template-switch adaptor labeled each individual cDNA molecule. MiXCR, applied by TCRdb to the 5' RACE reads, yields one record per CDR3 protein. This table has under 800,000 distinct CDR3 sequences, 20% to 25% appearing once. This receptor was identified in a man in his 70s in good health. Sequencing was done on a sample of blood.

CDR3 loop: CASKAGVLETQYF. DNA of the CDR3: TGTGCCAGCAAAGCGGGAGTCTTGGAGACCCAGTACTTC. The V and J genes are TRBV28 and TRBJ2-5, with TRBD2 matching over 8 bases. With V trimmed by 7 bases and J by 5 bases, 6 bases remained unmatched. CDR1 is MDHEN, CDR2 SYDVKM, per germline. There are 13 residues in the CDR3.